This TCR beta chain was identified during a study of post-analysis software for immune sequencing data. Across the whole study: Included among the disease courses, which were recorded for the cohort, were relapsing-remitting, secondary progressive and progressive-relapsing multiple sclerosis.

CDR3 length equals 13 residues. Trimming removed 1 base from V and 6 bases from J, with 8 bases in between. Germline V gene sequence: CDR1 SGHTA, CDR2 FQGTGA. Study outcomes and limitations: Significantly lower normalized Chao1 diversity was seen in multiple sclerosis patients than in controls. Roughly five TRBV segments appeared more often in patients than in controls, and TRBV5-6, TRBV5-1 and TRBV20-1 were among these. F-measure co-clustering was strong for batch-matched samples.

Sequencing libraries made from TCR beta cDNA carried unique molecular identifiers. There were roughly 1 to 11 million T cells, and 480,000 or so cDNA molecules came from them. TCRdb reanalysed the PCR reads using MiXCR and keeps one entry per CDR3 protein. This sample has roughly 800,000 distinct CDR3 sequences, with 46% found just once. With regard to this clonotype: Its specificity is not known.

The receptor was derived from a girl aged 10 to 17 with multiple sclerosis. Sample: blood. The chain couples TRBV7-3 to TRBJ2-3, with D uncertain. CDR3 coding DNA: TGTGCCAGCAGCTTAAGGGCTTGGGATACGCAGTATTTT. Protein sequence: CASSLRAWDTQYF.